This TCR beta chain was sequenced for a study of blood T cell repertoires in COVID-19. This CDR3 has 14 amino acids. Germline-derived CDR1 and CDR2 are SEHNR and FQNEAQ (reference sequence). Trimming stripped 1 base from V and 4 bases from J, with 7 bases between. In the study's own analysis: It was from reference gene primer amplification that nucleated cell counts were estimated. Repertoires were generated with immunoSEQ multiplex PCR, while TCRdb's copy carries only in-frame clones and drops some. V and J calls and clone size are given by that table; D and trimming were obtained from the DNA. The table includes about 180,000 clones, 88% detected once.

The origin of this receptor is a woman between 18 and 29 years old who had recovered from COVID-19. The sequenced sample was PBMCs or T cells enriched from blood (not recorded which). The J gene is TRBJ2-2, the V gene TRBV7-9, with D uncertain. This chain's CDR3 is CASSLVSRTGELFF. The CDR3 DNA reads as TGTGCCAGCAGCTTAGTTAGCCGCACCGGGGAGCTGTTTTTT.